The T cell receptor (beta chain) described here comes from a study of T cells in Graves' hyperthyroidism and ophthalmopathy. Study-level points and caveats: Among thyroid clonotypes expanded above 0.001, most also appeared in blood.

As for this clonotype: Its cognate antigen is unknown.

The CDR3 regions of TCR beta were amplified from RNA transcripts. Initially, a first-round RT-PCR of the TCR CDR3 employed the HTBI primer set. TCRdb ran MiXCR on the multiplex PCR reads and lists one entry per CDR3 protein. There are approximately 600,000 distinct CDR3 sequences in the sample; under 15% occur only once, and roughly 4.3% lies in the top ten. Patients with ophthalmopathy all had a Clinical Activity Score of at least 3, a NOSPECS grade of at least 4 and duration under 3 months. Trimming took off 2 bases at V and 5 bases at J, with 6 bases between the two ends. The CDR3 runs to 12 residues. Germline-derived CDR1 and CDR2 are MGHRA and YSYEKL.

The rearrangement uses TRBV4-1 and TRBJ2-5; a weak D match, TRBD1 (5 bases). The specimen sequenced was blood. This TCR came from a woman aged 40 to 50 with Graves' ophthalmopathy. The CDR3 DNA reads as TGCGCCAGCAGCCAACACAGGGAGACCCAGTACTTC. It yields the protein CASSQHRETQYF.